This T cell receptor beta chain stems from a study of PD-1 blockade in classical Hodgkin lymphoma. Only in-frame clones appear in the TCRdb table, and some are missing; sequencing was by immunoSEQ multiplex PCR. Of fewer than 65,000 clones listed, 80% to 90% are singletons. V was cut by 1 base and J by 0 bases, with 9 bases left in between. The CDR3 loop spans 15 amino acids. Germline CDR1 reads LNHDA; CDR2 reads SQIVND (reference sequence). All patients relapsed after autologous stem cell transplantation, and brentuximab vedotin exposure varied. This specimen consisted of peripheral blood mononuclear cells (PBMCs), obtained at baseline. This TCR was sampled from a human donor with classical Hodgkin lymphoma. The chain uses TRBV19 and TRBJ1-1, with D uncertain. CDR3 bases: TGTGCCAGTAGTATAGTATACAGCATGAACACTGAAGCTTTCTTT. It codes for CASSIVYSMNTEAFF.